The 15 T cell receptor beta chains listed next were all sequenced from one sample in a study of blood T cells in healthy people across ages. A J-beta primer mix and a sample-barcoded 5' primer were used in a second PCR of about 6 to 12 cycles. TCRdb reprocessed the 5' RACE reads with MiXCR, giving one entry per CDR3 protein. The profile shows 450,000 to 600,000 distinct CDR3 sequences, about a quarter of them singletons. The sample was also linked to a second study, of T cells of mothers and their children.

The material sequenced was blood. Receptors were obtained from a boy younger than 10 in good health.

This clonotype was counted a few times. The chain links TRBV4-2 to TRBJ2-5; the D is unclear. The end of the DNA fits TRBJ2-1 better, so the J call may be wrong. The CDR3 contains 12 residues. Germline V gives CDR1 LGHNA, CDR2 YNFKEQ. CDR3 DNA: TGTGCCAGCAGCCCAGGTCTGGACGAGCAGTTCTTC. Its protein is CASSPGLDEQFF.

The rearrangement joins TRBV20-1 to TRBJ1-1, with D maybe TRBD1 (5 bases). From germline, CDR1 is DFQATT and CDR2 SNEGSKA (reference sequence). Deletions cut 6 bases from V and 1 base from J, with 12 bases between. The CDR3 length is 13 residues. CDR3: CSAFQGGNTEAFF. In DNA, the CDR3 is TGCAGTGCCTTTCAGGGAGGGAACACTGAAGCTTTCTTT.

This clonotype was picked up a small number of times. An end of the junction does not agree with germline; a read error may underlie this. The CDR3: CAGSVDSHSTDTQYF. In nucleotides, the CDR3 is TGCGCCGGCAGCGTTGACAGCCACAGCACAGATACGCAGTATTTT. This sequence joins TRBV5-1 and TRBJ2-3; perhaps TRBD1 as D (5 bases). The CDR3 loop spans 15 amino acids. The germline V gene has CDR1 SGHRS and CDR2 YFSETQ.

This clonotype has more than one count but fewer than ten. The gene calls are TRBV10-3 and TRBJ2-5; TRBD2 agrees at 10 bases. This CDR3 contains 16 residues. CDR1 ENHRY and CDR2 SYGVKD come from the germline V gene. V shed 0 bases and J 0 bases; nucleotides not matched to a gene: 1. DNA of the CDR3: TGTGCCATCAGTGAGTCTAGCGGGGGGTACCAAGAGACCCAGTACTTC. It specifies CAISESSGGYQETQYF.

This chain joins TRBV27 and TRBJ2-2; 12 bases map to TRBD2. The CDR3 is made up of 14 amino acids. CDR1 is MNHEY, CDR2 SMNVEV, per germline (reference sequence). With 6 bases clipped from V and 5 bases from J, the junction kept 1 base outside the gene matches. CDR3 protein: CASSGLAGTGELFF. The CDR3 DNA reads as TGTGCCAGCAGCGGACTAGCGGGGACCGGGGAGCTGTTTTTT.

This clonotype was seen more than once but under ten times. J is TRBJ1-5 and V is TRBV20-1; D is unclear. The CDR3 is made up of 14 amino acids. CDR1 and CDR2 (germline): DFQATT, SNEGSKA (reference sequence). V was cut by 5 bases and J by 8 bases, with 19 bases left in between. The CDR3 DNA sequence: TGCAGTGCTCAGGACCGGATGAGCGGCGAGCCCCAGCATTTT. This encodes CSAQDRMSGEPQHF.

The chain links TRBV3-1 to TRBJ2-4; no clear D gene. Per germline, CDR1 LGHDT and CDR2 YNNKEL (reference sequence). CDR3 length: 14 residues. The ends were cut back, 2 bases at V and 9 bases at J, with 14 bases in the middle. CDR3 sequence: CASSQPSGYSIQYF. CDR3 nucleotide sequence: TGTGCCAGCAGCCAACCTAGTGGGTATAGCATTCAGTACTTC.

This clonotype was seen a few times. V usage is TRBV6-1 and J usage is TRBJ2-5; 7 bases match TRBD2. The DNA end favors TRBJ2-1, so the J call may be wrong. This CDR3 is 14 amino acids long. Germline V gene data show CDR1 as MNHNS and CDR2 as SASEGT. The CDR3 spells CASRARDYNNEQFF. DNA for the CDR3: TGTGCCAGCAGAGCCCGGGACTACAACAATGAGCAGTTCTTC.

This clonotype was recorded a few times. The chain is built from TRBV6-6 and TRBJ2-5; D might be TRBD1 (5 bases). This CDR3 comprises 13 residues. V dropped 6 bases and J dropped 3 bases, with 11 bases sitting between them. Germline-derived CDR1 and CDR2 are MNHNY and SVGAGI (reference sequence). In DNA form, the CDR3 reads TGTGCCAGCAGACAGGATGTGGAAGAGACCCAGTACTTC. Protein sequence: CASRQDVEETQYF.

The rearrangement links TRBV14 to TRBJ2-5; the D gene is possibly TRBD2 (6 bases). In germline, CDR1 is SGHDN, CDR2 FVKESK. The CDR3 consists of 15 residues. V gave up 3 bases and J gave up 3 bases, with 14 bases separating them. CDR3 bases: TGTGCCAGCAGCCATTGGGGGGATGGGAAAGAGACCCAGTACTTC. Translated, it gives CASSHWGDGKETQYF.

This sequence joins TRBV7-3 and TRBJ1-1; D is possibly TRBD1 (6 bases). CDR1 and CDR2 (germline): SGHTA, FQGTGA. The CDR3 runs to 13 residues. V dropped 1 base and J dropped 5 bases, with 8 bases sitting between them. The CDR3 nucleotides are TGTGCCAGCAGCTTAAACAGGGAAACTGAAGCTTTCTTT. Translated: CASSLNRETEAFF.

This clonotype was observed a handful of times. The junction and the germline gene differ at one end; a read error may be behind it. Here the CDR3 DNA reads TGTACCAGCAATTCCGCAAGGGGGGGCAGGAGCAATCAGCCCCAGCATTTT. Protein product: CTSNSARGGRSNQPQHF. The rearrangement uses TRBV12-3 or TRBV12-4 and TRBJ1-5, with a possible D match to TRBD1 (6 bases). The CDR3 is made up of 17 amino acids.

Only a few counts were recorded for this clonotype. The chain combines TRBV3-1 with TRBJ1-4; 7 bases are shared with TRBD1. J lost 5 bases, V lost 1 base, and 4 bases had no gene match. The CDR3 sequence is 15 residues long. The germline V gene has CDR1 LGHDT and CDR2 YNNKEL (reference sequence). The CDR3 DNA is TGTGCCAGCAGCCAAGGGGGGACAGTAAATGAAAAACTGTTTTTT. It translates to CASSQGGTVNEKLFF.

This chain connects TRBV7-2 to TRBJ1-1; no firm D call. This CDR3 has 13 amino acids. Trimming removed 3 bases at V and 8 bases at J, with 13 bases between. Germline V lookup: CDR1 SGHTA, CDR2 FQGNSA. CDR3 region: CASSFEYRGEAFF. CDR3 nucleotide sequence: TGTGCCAGCAGCTTCGAATACCGCGGGGAAGCTTTCTTT. Based on the CDR3 plus reference TRBV7-2 and TRBJ1-1, the full variable domain is GAGVSQSPSNKVTEKGKDVELRCDPISGHTALYWYRQSLGQGLEFLIYFQGNSAPDKSGLPSDRFSAERTGGSVSTLTIQRTQQEDSAVYLCASSFEYRGEAFFGQGTRLTVV.

V gene TRBV7-9 combines with J gene TRBJ2-3, with D tentatively TRBD1 (6 bases). Germline CDR1 is SEHNR and CDR2 is FQNEAQ (reference sequence). The CDR3 is made up of 12 amino acids. Between the trimmed V and J ends, which lost 6 bases and 5 bases, there was a span of 9 bases. The CDR3 nucleotides read TGTGCCAGCAGGCTCAGGGGAGATACGCAGTATTTT. Translating gives CASRLRGDTQYF.